This T cell receptor (beta chain) was obtained from a study of T cell responses to AZD1222 COVID-19 vaccine. This clone was observed a single time. Germline values: CDR1 MGHDK, CDR2 SYGVNS. The CDR3 runs 13 residues. TCRdb's copy holds only in-frame clones and misses some; the assay was immunoSEQ multiplex PCR. The data contain some 180,000 clones, nearly 95% of them seen just once; the ten biggest clones take up around 1.9%. This receptor was taken from an adult who received the AZD1222 COVID-19 vaccine. The V and J genes are TRBV25-1 and TRBJ1-3, with D possibly TRBD1 on 5 matching bases. Sequenced here: peripheral blood, sampled 28 days after the second AZD1222 dose. The CDR3 sequence is CAGAGDSGNTIYF. CDR3 nucleotide sequence: TGTGCTGGGGCGGGGGACTCTGGAAACACCATATATTTT.